The 27 T cell receptor beta chains below come from one sample, sequenced in a study of identical twins. TCRdb redid the calling of the 5' RACE reads with MiXCR, one entry per CDR3 protein. The repertoire holds a few hundred thousand distinct CDR3 sequences, with 6.5% to 9.5% as singletons. These same data were also listed under a study on yellow fever vaccine responses in identical twins.

The specimen sequenced was CD8+ T cells sorted from blood. The source is a woman between 18 and 30 years old in good health.

The table lists this clonotype with a few counts. This sequence joins TRBV29-1 and TRBJ2-7, with D possibly TRBD2 on 6 matching bases. Trimming pared 7 bases from V and 4 bases from J, leaving 11 bases between. The CDR3 has 11 residues. Per the germline V gene, CDR1 is SQVTM and CDR2 is ANQGSEA. CDR3 bases: TGCAGCGCGCTCGGGGGTTACGAGCAGTACTTC. Residues: CSALGGYEQYF.

The chain has TRBV2 and TRBJ2-5; a possible D gene is TRBD1 (5 bases). This CDR3 is built from 16 residues. The germline V gene has CDR1 SNHLY and CDR2 FYNNEI. V was trimmed by 0 bases and J by 3 bases, leaving 14 bases between them. In DNA form, the CDR3 reads TGTGCCAGCAGTGAAGCTCGGACAACTCGAGAAGAGACCCAGTACTTC. It translates to CASSEARTTREETQYF.

J is TRBJ1-5 and V is TRBV27, with D unclear. Trimming left V 4 bases short and J 0 bases short, with 10 bases between. This CDR3 is 15 amino acids long. Germline V gives CDR1 MNHEY, CDR2 SMNVEV (reference sequence). The DNA for the CDR3 is TGTGCCAGCAGTTCAACAACTTATAGCAATCAGCCCCAGCATTTT. This gives the protein CASSSTTYSNQPQHF.

This clonotype was seen many times. V usage is TRBV10-3 and J usage is TRBJ2-7; 9 bases agree with TRBD2. The J segment lost 4 bases and the V segment lost 2 bases, leaving 9 bases of the junction unmatched. The germline V gene has CDR1 ENHRY and CDR2 SYGVKD. CDR3 length equals 16 residues. The CDR3 DNA reads TGTGCCATCAGTGAGGCAACTAGCGGGCCGGGATACGAGCAGTACTTC. It yields the protein CAISEATSGPGYEQYF.

This clonotype came up a few times. This chain joins TRBV7-2 and TRBJ2-1, with 8 bases that match TRBD2. From germline, CDR1 is SGHTA and CDR2 FQGNSA. This CDR3 has 15 residues. After removal of 5 bases from V and 8 bases from J, the junction contained 11 bases not matched to a gene. CDR3 bases: TGTGCCAGCAGCCTTCAGCGGGAGTCGGGCGATGAGCAGTTCTTC. This translates into CASSLQRESGDEQFF.

The sample holds a few counts of this clonotype. The rearrangement joins TRBV7-6 to TRBJ2-2; tentatively, D is TRBD2 (6 bases). CDR3 length: 15 amino acids. V lost 3 bases, J lost 5 bases, and 13 bases lay in between. Germline V lookup: CDR1 SGHVS, CDR2 FNYEAQ. The CDR3 region is CASSLGTWGTGELFF. The CDR3 coding sequence is TGTGCCAGCAGCTTGGGGACTTGGGGGACCGGGGAGCTGTTTTTT.

In this sample, this clonotype turned up a few times. The chain has TRBV11-2 and TRBJ2-4; D may be TRBD2 (5 bases). CDR1 and CDR2 from the germline V gene are SGHAT and FQNNGV. V was trimmed by 1 base and J by 3 bases, leaving 13 bases between them. The CDR3 is made up of 16 amino acids. The CDR3 DNA follows: TGTGCCAGCAGCTTAGGGGTCGGGATGGGCAAAAACATTCAGTACTTC. Protein product: CASSLGVGMGKNIQYF.

This clonotype occurred many times. This rearrangement joins TRBV29-1 to TRBJ1-2; D may be TRBD1 (5 bases). This CDR3 has 15 residues. Trimming shortened V by 4 bases and J by 2 bases, and 17 bases separated the two germline ends. Germline CDR1 reads SQVTM; CDR2 reads ANQGSEA. The CDR3 DNA reads TGCAGCGTTGGGAGCAGGGACCGCGGAAACTATGGCTACACCTTC. Its protein product is CSVGSRDRGNYGYTF.

In this sample, this clonotype turned up many times. The rearrangement links TRBV10-2 to TRBJ2-1, with 8 bases that match TRBD2. Germline V gene lookup returns CDR1 WSHSY and CDR2 SAAADI. The CDR3 is made up of 16 amino acids. V was pared by 3 bases and J by 4 bases, with 8 bases of the junction left unmatched. CDR3: CASSDVSGGLYNEQFF. The CDR3 nucleotides are TGCGCCAGCAGTGACGTTTCGGGGGGGCTATACAATGAGCAGTTCTTC.

This clonotype was detected ten times or more. The chain couples TRBV7-2 to TRBJ2-5; tentative D call: TRBD2 (5 bases). V lost 1 base and J lost 0, with 12 bases in between. Germline V lookup: CDR1 SGHTA, CDR2 FQGNSA. CDR3 length: 16 amino acids. The CDR3 sequence is CASSLVGEVYQETQYF. Written as DNA, the CDR3 is TGTGCCAGCAGCTTAGTGGGAGAGGTGTACCAAGAGACCCAGTACTTC.

This rearrangement joins TRBV4-3 to TRBJ2-7, with D perhaps matching TRBD2 (6 bases). The CDR3 length is 13 residues. CDR1 and CDR2 (germline): LGHNA, YSLEER. V lost 0 bases and J 5 bases, leaving 8 bases between the germline ends. CDR3 loop: CASSQDPGDEQYF. In DNA, the CDR3 is TGCGCCAGCAGCCAAGATCCGGGGGACGAGCAGTACTTC.

This clonotype was picked up a small number of times. The chain recombines TRBV12-3 or TRBV12-4 with TRBJ2-1, with D possibly TRBD2 on 5 matching bases. The CDR3 length is 13 residues. V shed 3 bases and J shed 8 bases, with 11 bases lying between them. CDR3 coding DNA: TGTGCCAGCAGTTTGGCTTGGGGAGATGAGCAGTTCTTC. This translates into CASSLAWGDEQFF.

This clonotype appeared many times. The chain carries TRBV4-3 and TRBJ2-5, with D perhaps TRBD1 (6 bases). Germline lookup yields CDR1 LGHNA and CDR2 YSLEER. Trimming removed 1 base from V and 4 bases from J, with 13 bases in between. The CDR3 has 15 residues. The CDR3 region has the DNA TGCGCCAGCAGCCAAGGAACAGGGCGTCGAGAGACCCAGTACTTC. Translated: CASSQGTGRRETQYF.

The sample holds a few counts of this clonotype. The chain links TRBV12-3 or TRBV12-4 to TRBJ1-1, with TRBD1 matching over 11 bases. Losses at the gene ends were 6 bases for V and 4 bases for J; bases not matched to a gene: 7. The CDR3 sequence is 15 residues long. CDR3 sequence (DNA): TGTGCCAGCAGAGGACAGGGGGCCCGTGGCACTGAAGCTTTCTTT. Protein sequence: CASRGQGARGTEAFF.

At least ten counts were recorded for this clonotype. The chain uses TRBV7-9 and TRBJ2-7; 8 nucleotides agree with TRBD2. J was trimmed by 6 bases and V by 5 bases; bases with no gene match: 6. CDR3 length: 13 residues. Germline CDR1 and CDR2: SEHNR and FQNEAQ (reference sequence). The CDR3 bases are TGTGCCAGCAGCCCCCCAGCGGGAGCCGAGCAGTACTTC. Protein product: CASSPPAGAEQYF.

This clonotype was counted a few times. V gene TRBV29-1 combines with J gene TRBJ1-1; D is undetermined. V gave up 7 bases and J gave up 1 base, with 10 bases separating them. This CDR3 contains 12 residues. The germline V gene has CDR1 SQVTM and CDR2 ANQGSEA. The CDR3 region has the DNA TGCAGCGGATGGGCTACGAACACTGAAGCTTTCTTT. Protein: CSGWATNTEAFF.

The CDR3 here is CASSPDDSNEQFF. In nucleotides, the CDR3 is TGTGCCAGCAGCCCTGATGACAGCAATGAGCAGTTCTTC. The chain is built from TRBV9 and TRBJ2-1; TRBD1 might be the D (5 bases). Trimming removed 4 bases at V and 6 bases at J, with 11 bases between. Germline-derived CDR1 and CDR2 are SGDLS and YYNGEE. The CDR3 covers 13 residues.

By share, this clonotype ranks as medium-sized. The chain uses TRBV20-1 and TRBJ2-7; D possibly corresponds to TRBD2 (5 bases). The ends were cut back, 0 bases at V and 3 bases at J, with 12 bases in the middle. This CDR3 has 14 residues. Per the germline V gene, CDR1 is DFQATT and CDR2 is SNEGSKA (reference sequence). CDR3 coding DNA: TGCAGTGCTAGAGAACGGGAAGGGTACTACGAGCAGTACTTC. Encoded protein: CSAREREGYYEQYF.

The sample holds many counts of this clonotype. CDR3 DNA: TGCAGCGTAGGGGGGTTCGGAACCTACAATGAGCAGTTCTTC. Its translation: CSVGGFGTYNEQFF. The rearrangement links TRBV29-1 to TRBJ2-1; perhaps D is TRBD1 or TRBD2 (6 bases each). This CDR3 has 14 amino acids. V was clipped by 6 bases and J by 2 bases, with 14 bases between them. The germline V gene has CDR1 SQVTM and CDR2 ANQGSEA.

This clonotype was seen a handful of times. V gene TRBV28 combines with J gene TRBJ2-1, with TRBD2 matching 10 bases. From germline, CDR1 is MDHEN and CDR2 SYDVKM. This CDR3 region has 16 residues. With 2 bases clipped from V and 10 bases from J, the junction kept 11 bases outside the gene matches. CDR3 region: CASSLILVLAGYEQFF. CDR3 DNA: TGTGCCAGCAGTTTAATCCTTGTACTAGCGGGATACGAGCAGTTCTTC. The variable domain in full, with the rest retrieved from reference TRBV28 and TRBJ2-1, is DVKVTQSSRYLVKRTGEKVFLECVQDMDHENMFWYRQDPGLGLRLIYFSYDVKMKEKGDIPEGYSVSREKKERFSLILESASTNQTSMYLCASSLILVLAGYEQFFGPGTRLTVL.

At least ten counts were recorded for this clonotype. The gene calls are TRBV6-2 or TRBV6-3 and TRBJ1-1; TRBD1 matches at 8 bases. The junction had 19 bases not matched to a gene; V was cut back by 10 bases and J by 3 bases. The CDR3 has 17 amino acids. Germline V gene lookup returns CDR1 MNHEY and CDR2 SVGEGT. CDR3 in DNA: TGTGCCACGAGACACCTCCGGACAGGGATTGAGGACACTGAAGCTTTCTTT. Protein product: CATRHLRTGIEDTEAFF.

This clonotype has a count of ten or more. The J gene is TRBJ1-2, the V gene TRBV27, with D unresolved. Germline CDR1 MNHEY, CDR2 SMNVEV (reference sequence). CDR3 length equals 11 residues. Trimming shortened V by 4 bases and J by 7 bases, and 7 bases separated the two germline ends. The CDR3 DNA reads as TGTGCCAGCAGTTCCGGTACTGGCTACACCTTC. It translates to CASSSGTGYTF.

This clonotype was found a few times. The V and J genes are TRBV6-4 and TRBJ2-1, with 9 bases that match TRBD1. Germline-derived CDR1 and CDR2 are MRHNA and SNTAGT. There are 14 residues in the CDR3. Unmatched junction bases numbered 10, after V lost 8 bases and J lost 8 bases. This CDR3 reads CASAPGQGSDEQFF. DNA for the CDR3: TGTGCCAGCGCCCCCGGACAGGGGAGTGATGAGCAGTTCTTC.

A few counts support this clonotype. The chain links TRBV7-3 to TRBJ2-3; 10 nucleotides align to TRBD2. CDR1 and CDR2 from the germline V gene are SGHTA and FQGTGA. The junction had 4 bases not matched to a gene; V was cut back by 5 bases and J by 2 bases. The CDR3 loop spans 15 amino acids. In DNA, the CDR3 is TGTGCCAGCAGCCATGGACTAGCGGACACAGATACGCAGTATTTT. Encoded protein: CASSHGLADTDTQYF.

This clonotype was seen many times. The chain uses TRBV3-1 and TRBJ2-1; D is uncertain. CDR3 length equals 14 residues. CDR1 is LGHDT, CDR2 YNNKEL, per germline (reference sequence). Trimming removed 1 base from V and 2 bases from J, with 6 bases in between. CDR3 loop: CASSQGLAYNEQFF. The CDR3 DNA reads TGTGCCAGCAGCCAAGGGCTAGCCTACAATGAGCAGTTCTTC.

This clonotype has just a few counts. CDR3 nucleotides: TGCGCCAGCAGCTTGGGTGGGGGGACTAGCCAACCCTACGAGCAGTACTTC. Translation: CASSLGGGTSQPYEQYF. The J gene is TRBJ2-7, the V gene TRBV5-1, with 9 bases aligning to TRBD2. CDR3 length equals 17 residues. The J segment lost 2 bases and the V segment lost 0 bases, leaving 9 bases of the junction unmatched. CDR1 SGHRS and CDR2 YFSETQ come from the germline V gene.

This clonotype turned up a few times. The chain is built from TRBV7-9 and TRBJ2-7; perhaps TRBD2 as D (6 bases). Looked up from germline, CDR1 is SEHNR and CDR2 is FQNEAQ (reference sequence). The V gene lost 4 bases and the J gene lost 3 bases, with 22 bases spanning the gap. The CDR3 totals 17 residues. The DNA of the CDR3 is TGTGCCAGCAGCTCTCCCGGGGCCATGCGGGGATTCTACGAGCAGTACTTC. It encodes CASSSPGAMRGFYEQYF.